The clone carrying this TCR beta chain was recorded at least ten times. The data are from a study of T cells in Graves' hyperthyroidism and ophthalmopathy. Amplified TCR beta CDR3 regions derived from RNA transcripts. The HTBI primer set served for first-round RT-PCR of the TCR CDR3. TCRdb passed the multiplex PCR reads through MiXCR, listing each CDR3 protein once. Of hundreds of thousands of distinct CDR3 sequences listed, roughly 15% are singletons. The TCR originated in a woman between 18 and 29 years old with Graves' hyperthyroidism. The sequencing input was blood.

This chain's CDR3 is CASSAAGVTGELFF. The CDR3 nucleotides read TGTGCCAGCAGTGCTGCGGGGGTAACCGGGGAGCTGTTTTTT. The rearrangement joins TRBV2 to TRBJ2-2; 7 nucleotides agree with TRBD2. Germline trimming cut 4 bases from V and 5 bases from J; bases unmatched to any gene: 4. Germline V gives CDR1 SNHLY, CDR2 FYNNEI. The CDR3 extends over 14 amino acids.